This TCR beta chain derives from a study of radiotherapy plus CTLA-4 blockade in lung cancer. Sequencing used immunoSEQ multiplex PCR; TCRdb keeps in-frame clones, though not all of them. The sample yields about 40,000 clones, more than 75% seen once. The CDR3 is 15 amino acids. Trimming took 5 bases from V and 7 from J; bases not matched to a gene: 11. Germline lookup yields CDR1 SGHTA and CDR2 FQGTGA. This clone came up a few times. The sequence was obtained from a human donor with non-small cell lung cancer that progressed on radiotherapy plus ipilimumab. The rearrangement joins TRBV7-3 to TRBJ2-1; the match to TRBD2 covers 7 bases. The input for sequencing was peripheral blood, taken from a patient treated with radiotherapy plus ipilimumab. In DNA, the CDR3 is TGTGCCAGCAGCATTGTGGGGGGACTAAGTAATGAGCAGTTCTTC. Translation gives CASSIVGGLSNEQFF.